This T cell receptor (beta chain) was sequenced for a study of T-cell reconstitution after alpha-beta-depleted transplantation in children. The CDR3 consists of 16 residues. Germline V gives CDR1 MNHEY, CDR2 SVGAGI. V lost 4 bases and J lost 1; bases outside the gene matches: 6. This clonotype was recorded at least ten times. TCRbeta library preparation incorporated unique molecular identifiers. TCRdb reprocessed the PCR reads with MiXCR, giving one entry per CDR3 protein. This sample has roughly 190,000 distinct CDR3 sequences, with roughly 14% found just once. The source was PBMCs from the stem cell graft donor, collected from the stem cell graft. This rearrangement joins TRBV6-5 to TRBJ2-1; the match to TRBD1 covers 8 bases. The sequence derives from a human donor who donated a stem cell graft to a child with acute lymphoblastic leukemia. CDR3 DNA: TGTGCCAGCAGTTCCGACAGGGGTTGGTCCTACAATGAGCAGTTCTTC. Amino acid sequence: CASSSDRGWSYNEQFF.